The rows below give T cell receptor beta chains drawn from one sample of a study of ipilimumab plus nivolumab after autologous stem cell transplantation. The table came from immunoSEQ multiplex PCR; TCRdb's copy has only in-frame clones and leaves some out. This sample has over 8,500 clones; around two thirds occur once, and the top ten carry around 16%. The sequencing here drew on PBMCs, taken in a trial of ipilimumab plus nivolumab as post-transplant consolidation. These receptors all come from a female donor with multiple myeloma. Both conserved end residues are part of each CDR3. The D gene is left open where the match is weak. Size is stated for part of the rows, as once, few or many counts, or as a class when the clone is expanded.

cdr3_aa cdr3_nt j_call clone_size cdr3_length v_call d_call
CALGVSAWGEQYF TGTGCCCTCGGCGTTTCAGCATGGGGCGAGCAGTACTTC TRBJ2-7 NA 13 TRBV30 NA
CASSLSWARRPEAFF TGTGCCAGCAGTTTATCTTGGGCGCGGCGGCCTGAAGCTTTCTTT TRBJ1-1 NA 15 TRBV27 NA
CASSEGLRQYF TGTGCCAGCAGTGAGGGTCTACGGCAGTACTTC TRBJ2-7 NA 11 TRBV2 NA
CASSTEIGELFF TGTGCCAGCAGCACGGAGATCGGGGAGCTGTTTTTT TRBJ2-2 few 12 TRBV28 NA
CASSPPWVSTEAFF TGTGCCAGCTCACCACCATGGGTAAGCACTGAAGCTTTCTTT TRBJ1-1 few 14 TRBV18 NA
CASSGSVRSEAFF TGTGCCAGCAGTGGCTCGGTAAGATCTGAAGCTTTCTTT TRBJ1-1 medium-sized 13 TRBV6-1 NA
CASSFPSGSLFF TGTGCCAGCAGTTTCCCTAGCGGGAGCCTGTTCTTC TRBJ2-1 few 12 TRBV27 TRBD2
CASSGTTNEKLFF TGTGCCAGCAGTGGTACTACTAATGAAAAACTGTTTTTT TRBJ1-4 NA 13 TRBV6-5 NA
CAGLGTSGYEQYF TGTGCCGGACTCGGGACTAGCGGTTACGAGCAGTACTTC TRBJ2-7 NA 13 TRBV27 TRBD2
CASSSADRPYGYTF TGTGCCAGCAGTTCCGCCGACAGGCCCTATGGCTACACCTTC TRBJ1-2 NA 14 TRBV27 NA
CASIMTGGFNNEQFF TGTGCCAGTATCATGACAGGGGGTTTTAACAATGAGCAGTTCTTC TRBJ2-1 few 15 TRBV19 TRBD1
CASSTGTANTGELFF TGTGCCAGCAGTACAGGGACAGCGAACACCGGGGAGCTGTTTTTT TRBJ2-2 few 15 TRBV6-1 TRBD1
CASSLVIGGANTGELFF TGCGCCAGCAGCTTGGTGATAGGGGGCGCAAACACCGGGGAGCTGTTTTTT TRBJ2-2 NA 17 TRBV5-1 TRBD1
CASSVQVYGYTF TGTGCCAGCAGTGTCCAAGTATATGGCTACACCTTC TRBJ1-2 NA 12 TRBV2 NA
CASSRSLSGGVADTQYF TGTGCCAGCTCTAGATCCCTTTCAGGGGGTGTTGCAGATACGCAGTATTTT TRBJ2-3 NA 17 TRBV18 TRBD1
CASSLGGAAEAFF TGTGCCAGCAGTTTGGGAGGTGCGGCTGAAGCTTTCTTT TRBJ1-1 few 13 TRBV27 NA
CATSPGVDTQYF TGTGCCACCTCCCCGGGGGTAGATACGCAGTATTTT TRBJ2-3 NA 12 TRBV6-6 NA
CASSLGIGGHIPEAFF TGTGCCAGTAGTCTAGGAATCGGGGGACACATCCCTGAAGCTTTCTTT TRBJ1-1 NA 16 TRBV19 NA